This is a list of T cell receptor beta chains from one sample in a study of molecular identifiers for immune sequencing clone quantification. MiXCR, applied by TCRdb to the PCR reads, yields one record per CDR3 protein. Of some 91,000 distinct CDR3 sequences in the sample, roughly 26% are singletons; the top ten hold around 1%. The sequenced sample consisted of naive CD8+ T cells from blood, with Jurkat cell RNA spiked in. These TCRs come from a human donor in good health. Some libraries in this study had Jurkat cell RNA spiked in. The CDR3 runs from the conserved cysteine through the conserved F or W. A D gene is named only where the DNA matches it firmly. Expanded clones get a size class; other rows say once, few or many, or leave the size out.

v_call,d_call,j_call,clone_size,cdr3_aa,cdr3_nt
TRBV4-1,-,TRBJ1-5,many,CASSQASPPGGQPQHF,TGCGCCAGCAGCCAAGCCTCACCCCCAGGCGGGCAGCCCCAGCATTTT
TRBV25-1,-,TRBJ1-2,-,CVSSEMGGAGYTF,TGTGTCAGCAGTGAAATGGGGGGCGCAGGCTACACCTTC
TRBV6-2/TRBV6-3,-,TRBJ2-7,many,CASSPGAAYEQYF,TGTGCCAGCAGCCCCGGAGCAGCCTACGAGCAGTACTTC
TRBV5-5,-,TRBJ2-7,few,CASQLWTDYEQYF,TGTGCCAGCCAACTGTGGACAGATTACGAGCAGTACTTC
TRBV7-3,-,TRBJ2-6,many,CASSLNIVSSGANVLTF,TGTGCCAGCAGCTTAAATATCGTGAGCTCTGGGGCCAACGTCCTGACTTTC
TRBV20-1,TRBD2,TRBJ2-1,few,CSARQILRGAGDTYNEQFF,TGCAGTGCTAGACAAATCCTCCGAGGGGCGGGGGATACCTACAATGAGCAGTTCTTC
TRBV9,TRBD2,TRBJ2-7,-,CASSPGLASYEQYF,TGCGCCAGCAGTCCAGGACTAGCATCCTACGAGCAGTACTTC
TRBV4-3,-,TRBJ1-1,-,CASSQEDPGLANTEAFF,TGCGCCAGCAGCCAGGAAGATCCGGGACTGGCGAACACTGAAGCTTTCTTT
TRBV12-3/TRBV12-4,TRBD2,TRBJ2-3,many,CASRTTSGGTDTQYF,TGTGCCAGCAGGACTACTAGCGGGGGCACAGATACGCAGTATTTT
TRBV3-1,-,TRBJ1-1,few,CASSQGGPGSEAFF,TGTGCCAGCAGCCAAGGTGGTCCGGGGTCAGAAGCTTTCTTT
TRBV29-1,TRBD2,TRBJ2-3,many,CSVGLAGGPGDTQYF,TGCAGCGTTGGTTTGGCGGGAGGGCCCGGAGATACGCAGTATTTT
TRBV6-2/TRBV6-3,TRBD1,TRBJ2-4,many,CASSFTGGYRDIQYF,TGTGCCAGCAGCTTTACAGGGGGTTACCGAGACATTCAGTACTTC
TRBV12-3/TRBV12-4,-,TRBJ1-1,-,CASSQVLTEAFF,TGTGCCAGCAGCCAAGTCCTCACTGAAGCTTTCTTT
TRBV11-2,-,TRBJ2-4,many,CASSRLLDEQNIQYF,TGTGCCAGCAGCCGCCTCCTGGACGAGCAAAACATTCAGTACTTC
TRBV13,TRBD2,TRBJ2-7,many,CASSYGLGTLEQYF,TGTGCCAGCAGCTATGGACTAGGGACTCTCGAGCAGTACTTC
TRBV30,-,TRBJ2-3,many,CAWSVGGAITDTQYF,TGTGCCTGGAGTGTAGGTGGGGCTATCACAGATACGCAGTATTTT
TRBV6-5,-,TRBJ2-5,-,CASSYDLRPGETQYF,TGTGCCAGCAGTTACGATTTGCGGCCAGGGGAGACCCAGTACTTC
TRBV12-3/TRBV12-4,-,TRBJ2-7,many,CASSLALRYSEQYF,TGTGCCAGCAGTTTAGCGCTCAGGTACTCCGAGCAGTACTTC
TRBV12-3/TRBV12-4,TRBD2,TRBJ2-3,many,CASSLSKRGGVFGTDTQYF,TGTGCCAGCAGTTTATCGAAGCGGGGAGGAGTTTTCGGCACAGATACGCAGTATTTT
TRBV10-2,TRBD2,TRBJ2-3,-,CASSLPGLAGGPPSTDPQYF,TGCGCCAGCAGTCTCCCGGGACTAGCGGGGGGCCCCCCTAGCACAGATCCGCAGTATTTT
TRBV18,-,TRBJ2-5,many,CASSLSGQQETQYF,TGTGCCAGCTCACTCTCAGGGCAGCAAGAGACCCAGTACTTC
TRBV7-9,-,TRBJ1-1,many,CASSLVEAGRTEAFF,TGTGCCAGCAGCTTAGTTGAGGCAGGTCGGACTGAAGCTTTCTTT
TRBV12-3/TRBV12-4,-,TRBJ2-5,many,CASSLTTEKETQYF,TGTGCCAGCAGTTTAACCACAGAAAAAGAGACCCAGTACTTC
TRBV20-1,-,TRBJ2-1,-,CSAVGMRTEQFF,TGCAGTGCTGTAGGGATGCGTACTGAGCAGTTCTTC
TRBV2,TRBD1,TRBJ1-1,many,CASRGTGGDLNTEAFF,TGTGCCAGCAGAGGGACAGGGGGGGACTTGAACACTGAAGCTTTCTTT
TRBV28,-,TRBJ2-1,-,CASSPRESTLYNEQFF,TGTGCCAGCAGTCCCCGGGAGTCTACCCTTTACAATGAGCAGTTCTTC
TRBV4-3,-,TRBJ2-7,-,CASSQDIGSNYEQHF,TGCGCCAGCAGCCAAGATATCGGCAGTAACTACGAGCAGCACTTC
TRBV7-9,-,TRBJ1-6,many,CASSSTDNSPLHF,TGTGCCAGCAGCTCGACAGATAATTCACCCCTCCACTTT
TRBV5-1,TRBD1,TRBJ1-5,many,CASSQGRGLFQPQHF,TGCGCCAGCAGCCAAGGAAGGGGGCTGTTTCAGCCCCAGCATTTT
TRBV6-5,-,TRBJ2-7,many,CASSINRYEQYF,TGTGCCAGCAGTATAAACCGGTACGAGCAGTACTTC
TRBV13,TRBD2,TRBJ2-3,many,CASSPSGGPTDTQYF,TGTGCCAGCAGCCCGAGCGGGGGGCCCACAGATACGCAGTATTTT
TRBV12-3/TRBV12-4,-,TRBJ1-6,few,CASSPDSYNSPLHF,TGTGCCAGCAGTCCGGACAGCTATAATTCACCCCTCCACTTT
TRBV20-1,-,TRBJ2-7,many,CSPRISGSYEQYF,TGCAGTCCTAGGATCAGCGGGTCCTACGAGCAGTACTTC
TRBV7-9,TRBD2,TRBJ2-7,-,CASRSNKRGSSYAQYF,TGTGCCAGCCGCTCCAACAAGCGGGGGAGCTCCTACGCACAGTACTTC
TRBV6-2/TRBV6-3,TRBD2,TRBJ2-1,few,CASVRGGRNEQFF,TGTGCCTCGGTTCGGGGGGGCCGTAATGAGCAGTTCTTC
TRBV28,-,TRBJ2-3,many,CASSLWRDVSTDTQYF,TGTGCCAGCAGTTTATGGAGGGATGTGAGCACAGATACGCAGTATTTT
TRBV9,-,TRBJ2-7,-,CASSTRGGYAPYF,TGTGCCAGCAGCACCCGGGGTGGCTACGCGCCGTACTTC
TRBV6-1,-,TRBJ1-2,many,CASSELRGVTF,TGTGCCAGCAGTGAACTCCGGGGCGTTACCTTC
TRBV6-2/TRBV6-3,-,TRBJ2-1,few,CASSYPDRRGEQFF,TGTGCCAGCAGTTACCCAGACCGCCGGGGTGAGCAGTTCTTC
TRBV7-9,-,TRBJ2-7,many,CASRPSARYEQYF,TGTGCCAGCAGACCTAGTGCGAGGTACGAGCAGTACTTC
TRBV20-1,TRBD2,TRBJ2-7,-,CSARTSGPCGQYF,TGCAGTGCTAGAACTAGCGGACCCTGCGGGCAGTACTTC
TRBV27,TRBD2,TRBJ2-1,-,CASSLSGGPYNELFF,TGTGCCAGCAGTTTAAGCGGGGGTCCCTACAATGAGCTGTTCTTC
TRBV6-2/TRBV6-3,-,TRBJ2-3,few,CASSFGQTSTDTQYF,TGTGCCAGCAGCTTCGGACAGACGAGCACAGATACGCAGTATTTT
TRBV20-1,-,TRBJ2-2,many,CSARVDSNTGELFF,TGCAGTGCTAGAGTTGACAGCAACACCGGGGAGCTGTTTTTT
TRBV29-1,TRBD1,TRBJ1-1,many,CSVETGVNTEAFF,TGCAGCGTTGAGACAGGGGTGAACACTGAAGCTTTCTTT
TRBV6-6,TRBD1,TRBJ1-6,many,CASSYSMDRDRSPLHF,TGTGCCAGCAGTTACTCGATGGACAGGGACCGTTCACCCCTCCACTTT
TRBV10-3,-,TRBJ2-2,many,CAISVVWDFPDQGELFF,TGTGCCATCAGTGTCGTTTGGGACTTCCCCGACCAAGGGGAGCTGTTTTTT
TRBV6-2/TRBV6-3,-,TRBJ2-7,once,CASMSGLAYAQYF,TGTGCCAGCATGTCGGGGCTTGCCTACGCGCAGTACTTC
TRBV6-2/TRBV6-3,-,TRBJ1-1,-,CARRPAMVPHTDAFF,TGTGCCCGCCGTCCCGCCATGGTCCCCCACACTGACGCTTTCTTT
TRBV4-1,-,TRBJ1-1,many,CASSQVVNTEAFF,TGCGCCAGCAGCCAAGTCGTGAACACTGAAGCTTTCTTT
TRBV29-1,-,TRBJ1-2,many,CSVEDRQTNYGYTF,TGCAGCGTTGAAGATCGACAGACAAACTATGGCTACACCTTC
TRBV5-3,TRBD2,TRBJ2-5,few,CASSLEELAGEQETQYF,TGTGCCAGCAGCTTGGAGGAGTTAGCGGGAGAGCAAGAGACCCAGTACTTC
TRBV27,TRBD1,TRBJ1-1,once,CASRTGSPTEAFF,TGTGCCAGTCGGACAGGGAGTCCCACTGAAGCTTTCTTT
TRBV9,TRBD2,TRBJ2-7,-,CASSCSGSSYEQYF,TGTGCCAGCAGCTGTAGCGGGAGCTCCTACGAGCAGTACTTC
TRBV5-8,-,TRBJ2-1,many,CATRDKQFF,TGTGCCACCAGGGACAAGCAGTTCTTC
TRBV5-1,TRBD1,TRBJ2-7,many,CASSATGSEQYF,TGCGCCAGCAGCGCGACAGGGAGCGAGCAGTACTTC
TRBV28,TRBD2,TRBJ2-7,many,CASSLGMTSGSNYEQYF,TGTGCCAGCAGTTTAGGGATGACTAGCGGGAGTAACTACGAGCAGTACTTC
TRBV2,-,TRBJ1-5,few,CASSSFGANQPQHF,TGTGCCAGCAGTTCCTTCGGGGCCAATCAGCCCCAGCATTTT
TRBV12-3/TRBV12-4,TRBD2,TRBJ2-5,many,CASSLVVAGAQETQYF,TGTGCCAGCAGTTTAGTGGTAGCGGGGGCCCAAGAGACCCAGTACTTC
TRBV7-9,-,TRBJ2-3,many,CASSGRGPGASDTQYF,TGTGCCAGCAGCGGCCGGGGGCCTGGTGCTAGCGATACGCAGTATTTT